This TCR beta chain was recorded in a study of T cells in Graves' hyperthyroidism and ophthalmopathy. In the study overall: Peripheral blood specimens were obtained at initial diagnosis, prior to any treatment. Notes on the study in general: Separation of ophthalmopathy from stable hyperthyroidism was achieved by a 13 V-J model.

Amplification of TCR beta CDR3 regions was performed using RNA transcripts as template. The HTBI primer set served for first-round RT-PCR of the TCR CDR3. TCRdb reprocessed the multiplex PCR reads with MiXCR, giving one entry per CDR3 protein. The sample carries fewer than 450,000 distinct CDR3 sequences, about 17% recorded once. This clonotype was seen only a few times. Its antigen is not known. Orbital computed tomography and thyroid ultrasound, together with serum TRAb and thyroxine and clinical symptoms, were used for diagnoses. The CDR3 runs to 16 residues. V dropped 4 bases and J dropped 0 bases, with 17 bases sitting between them. Germline loops: CDR1 SGHRS, CDR2 YFSETQ.

This receptor was identified in a woman aged 25 to 39 with Graves' hyperthyroidism that later progressed to Graves' ophthalmopathy. The V and J genes are TRBV5-1 and TRBJ2-7, with D unclear. The source material was blood. The CDR3 nucleotides are TGCGCCAGCAGCCCGGGCCCAACTATTAACTCCTACGAGCAGTACTTC. Translating it yields CASSPGPTINSYEQYF.